These T cell receptor beta chains were read from a single sample in a study of metastatic and nonmetastatic thyroid tumors. TCRdb re-called the PCR reads through MiXCR. The table lists about 14,000 clones, about a quarter of them singletons. The source material was blood. The receptors here all came from a female donor with papillary thyroid cancer or a benign thyroid nodule (not recorded which). Some clones in this sample may be carry-over from other donors' samples. Each CDR3 is given with its conserved first and last residue. Each record gives: D gene, J gene, V gene, clone size, CDR3 DNA, CDR3 protein. The D gene is left open where the match is weak. The size of a clone is reported for some rows only, either as once, few or many, or as a class for expanded clones.

D gene: TRBD2
J gene: TRBJ2-1
V gene: TRBV20-1
clone size: many
CDR3 DNA: TGCAGTGCTCTAAGTAGCGGGTGGGTGGTCTCCTACAATGAGCAGTTCTTC
CDR3 protein: CSALSSGWVVSYNEQFF

D gene: .
J gene: TRBJ2-2
V gene: TRBV7-9
clone size: many
CDR3 DNA: TGTGCCAGCAGCTTACAGGGGACGAACACCGGGGAGCTGTTTTTT
CDR3 protein: CASSLQGTNTGELFF

D gene: .
J gene: TRBJ2-1
V gene: TRBV9
clone size: .
CDR3 DNA: TGTGCCAGCGGGGGCCCTCGACTAAATGAGCAGTTCTTC
CDR3 protein: CASGGPRLNEQFF

D gene: TRBD2
J gene: TRBJ2-5
V gene: TRBV30
clone size: many
CDR3 DNA: TGTGCCTGGAGTCCTCGGGGAGGGTGGGAGACCCAGTACTTC
CDR3 protein: CAWSPRGGWETQYF

D gene: .
J gene: TRBJ2-7
V gene: TRBV7-2
clone size: medium-sized
CDR3 DNA: TGTGCCACGGGGACCTACTCCTACGAGCAGTACTTC
CDR3 protein: CATGTYSYEQYF

D gene: TRBD1
J gene: TRBJ2-7
V gene: TRBV18
clone size: many
CDR3 DNA: TGTGCCAGCTCCCCGCAACAGGGGTCAGACGAGCAGTACTTC
CDR3 protein: CASSPQQGSDEQYF

D gene: TRBD1
J gene: TRBJ2-2
V gene: TRBV4-2
clone size: many
CDR3 DNA: TGTGCCAGCAGCTTCCGGGACAGGGGTACCGGGGAGCTGTTTTTT
CDR3 protein: CASSFRDRGTGELFF

D gene: .
J gene: TRBJ2-1
V gene: TRBV20-1
clone size: .
CDR3 DNA: TGCAGTGCTGTACGATATGGGCGCAACAATGAGCAGTTCTTC
CDR3 protein: CSAVRYGRNNEQFF

D gene: TRBD1
J gene: TRBJ2-7
V gene: TRBV6-1
clone size: medium-sized
CDR3 DNA: TGTGCCGCCAGGGACAGCTCCTACGAGCAGTACTTC
CDR3 protein: CAARDSSYEQYF

D gene: TRBD1
J gene: TRBJ2-7
V gene: TRBV6-2/TRBV6-3
clone size: few
CDR3 DNA: TGTGCCACCAGTGATCCGGGACAGGCCCACGAGCAGTACTTC
CDR3 protein: CATSDPGQAHEQYF

D gene: .
J gene: TRBJ1-4
V gene: TRBV6-1
clone size: .
CDR3 DNA: TGTGCCAGCAGTGAAGGAAGGGGAGATGAAAAACTGTTTTTT
CDR3 protein: CASSEGRGDEKLFF

D gene: TRBD1
J gene: TRBJ2-3
V gene: TRBV11-1
clone size: .
CDR3 DNA: TGTGCCAGCAGCTTAGGGTGGGCGACAGGGGTTAAAGATACGCAGTATTTT
CDR3 protein: CASSLGWATGVKDTQYF

D gene: TRBD1
J gene: TRBJ1-1
V gene: TRBV20-1
clone size: .
CDR3 DNA: TGCAGTGAAGCGGACAGGGGCCCCGGGGTAGCTTTCTTT
CDR3 protein: CSEADRGPGVAFF

D gene: .
J gene: TRBJ2-7
V gene: TRBV6-1
clone size: few
CDR3 DNA: TGTGCCAGCAGTGAAGAGAATACCTACGAGCAGCAATTC
CDR3 protein: CASSEENTYEQQF

D gene: .
J gene: TRBJ1-1
V gene: TRBV28
clone size: few
CDR3 DNA: TGTGCCAGCAGCCGAGGGGACATGAACACTGAAGCTTTCTTT
CDR3 protein: CASSRGDMNTEAFF

D gene: TRBD2
J gene: TRBJ2-5
V gene: TRBV2
clone size: many
CDR3 DNA: TGTGCCAGCGTAGCGGGGATGCAAGAGACCCAGTACTTC
CDR3 protein: CASVAGMQETQYF

D gene: TRBD1
J gene: TRBJ1-2
V gene: TRBV5-1
clone size: medium-sized
CDR3 DNA: TGCGCCAGCAGCTTGAATGGACAGGGAAATGGCTACACCTTC
CDR3 protein: CASSLNGQGNGYTF

D gene: TRBD2
J gene: TRBJ2-3
V gene: TRBV7-8
clone size: many
CDR3 DNA: TGTGCCAGCAGCCGAAGACTTAGCGGGGCTGCAGATACGCAGTATTTT
CDR3 protein: CASSRRLSGAADTQYF

D gene: .
J gene: TRBJ2-3
V gene: TRBV11-2
clone size: .
CDR3 DNA: TGCGTCAGCAGCAACGGTCCCCGGGGCACAGATACGCAGTATTTT
CDR3 protein: CVSSNGPRGTDTQYF

D gene: .
J gene: TRBJ2-7
V gene: TRBV18
clone size: once
CDR3 DNA: TGTGCCAGCTCACCTAAACACGAGCAGTACTTC
CDR3 protein: CASSPKHEQYF

D gene: .
J gene: TRBJ2-7
V gene: TRBV28
clone size: medium-sized
CDR3 DNA: TGTGCCAGCAGTTTGGCGGTCGAGCAGTACTTC
CDR3 protein: CASSLAVEQYF

D gene: TRBD1
J gene: TRBJ1-2
V gene: TRBV19
clone size: medium-sized
CDR3 DNA: TGTGCCAGTAGTGACCCCGGACAGGGGTCGTTGGGCTACACCTTC
CDR3 protein: CASSDPGQGSLGYTF

D gene: TRBD2
J gene: TRBJ2-7
V gene: TRBV5-1
clone size: once
CDR3 DNA: TGCGCCAGCAGCTGGACTAGCGACACGGGGGAGCAGTACTTC
CDR3 protein: CASSWTSDTGEQYF

D gene: TRBD1
J gene: TRBJ2-7
V gene: TRBV20-1
clone size: .
CDR3 DNA: TGCAGTGCTAAAAGGGACAGCTTATACGAGCAGTACTTC
CDR3 protein: CSAKRDSLYEQYF

D gene: .
J gene: TRBJ1-3
V gene: TRBV19
clone size: few
CDR3 DNA: TGTGCCAGTAGCCTACAGGGCTCTGGAAACACCATATATTTT
CDR3 protein: CASSLQGSGNTIYF

D gene: .
J gene: TRBJ1-2
V gene: TRBV28
clone size: .
CDR3 DNA: TGTGCCAGCAGGCCTGACGTTACAGCCAGATCAGGCTACACCTTC
CDR3 protein: CASRPDVTARSGYTF

D gene: .
J gene: TRBJ1-2
V gene: TRBV18
clone size: .
CDR3 DNA: TGTGCCAGCTCCCGGGGGGGCGAATATGGCTACACCTTC
CDR3 protein: CASSRGGEYGYTF

D gene: .
J gene: TRBJ1-2
V gene: TRBV28
clone size: medium-sized
CDR3 DNA: TGTGCCAGCAGTTTATCCCTCAGGGGTTCGGGTGGCTACACCTTC
CDR3 protein: CASSLSLRGSGGYTF

D gene: .
J gene: TRBJ1-4
V gene: TRBV6-1
clone size: many
CDR3 DNA: TGTGCCAGCACCTATAATGAAAAACTGTTTTTT
CDR3 protein: CASTYNEKLFF

D gene: .
J gene: TRBJ2-3
V gene: TRBV24-1
clone size: few
CDR3 DNA: TGTGCCACCAGTGATCCCGGGCCAGATACGCAGTATTTT
CDR3 protein: CATSDPGPDTQYF

D gene: .
J gene: TRBJ1-5
V gene: TRBV2
clone size: medium-sized
CDR3 DNA: TGTGCCAGCAGTAAGAGCAAGGGCAATCAGCCCCAGCATTTT
CDR3 protein: CASSKSKGNQPQHF

D gene: TRBD1
J gene: TRBJ2-1
V gene: TRBV6-1
clone size: few
CDR3 DNA: TGTGTCAGCAGCCGGGACAGGGTTCGTGAGCAGTTCTTC
CDR3 protein: CVSSRDRVREQFF

D gene: .
J gene: TRBJ2-3
V gene: TRBV2
clone size: few
CDR3 DNA: TGTTCCAGCAGTGAAGGTGGGCTGTCGCAGTATTTT
CDR3 protein: CSSSEGGLSQYF

D gene: .
J gene: TRBJ1-3
V gene: TRBV6-1
clone size: medium-sized
CDR3 DNA: TGTGCCAGCAGCGAACCCCCCGGCACCATATATTTT
CDR3 protein: CASSEPPGTIYF

D gene: TRBD2
J gene: TRBJ2-1
V gene: TRBV20-1
clone size: .
CDR3 DNA: TGCAGTGTTGGAGCGGGGAGGGACTACAATGAGCAGTTCTTC
CDR3 protein: CSVGAGRDYNEQFF

D gene: TRBD1
J gene: TRBJ2-5
V gene: TRBV11-2
clone size: .
CDR3 DNA: TGTGCCAGCAGCTCCGGGACAGGGAAACAAGAGACCCAGTACTTC
CDR3 protein: CASSSGTGKQETQYF

D gene: .
J gene: TRBJ2-7
V gene: TRBV3-1
clone size: .
CDR3 DNA: TGTGCCAGCAGCCAATCAGGAGGAACTAGAGGGAGATGGGTGAACGAGCAGTACTTC
CDR3 protein: CASSQSGGTRGRWVNEQYF

D gene: TRBD2
J gene: TRBJ2-7
V gene: TRBV20-1
clone size: many
CDR3 DNA: TGCAGTGCTAGAGCTGATGTAGTAGCGGGGCCGGGTTACGAGCAGTACTTC
CDR3 protein: CSARADVVAGPGYEQYF

D gene: TRBD1
J gene: TRBJ2-5
V gene: TRBV28
clone size: many
CDR3 DNA: TGTGCCAGCAGCCAATCAGCCACAGGGGTCGGGGAGACCCAGTACTTC
CDR3 protein: CASSQSATGVGETQYF

D gene: TRBD1
J gene: TRBJ2-1
V gene: TRBV19
clone size: .
CDR3 DNA: TGTGCCAGTACGAGGACAGGGGAAAACAATGAGCAGTTCTTC
CDR3 protein: CASTRTGENNEQFF

D gene: .
J gene: TRBJ2-7
V gene: TRBV5-1
clone size: medium-sized
CDR3 DNA: TGCGCCAGCAGCTTTAGGGATGGGGCCTACGAGCAGTACTTC
CDR3 protein: CASSFRDGAYEQYF

D gene: .
J gene: TRBJ1-4
V gene: TRBV5-1
clone size: many
CDR3 DNA: TGCGCCAGCAGCTTGGGCTTCGCAACTAATGAAAAACTGTTTTTT
CDR3 protein: CASSLGFATNEKLFF

D gene: TRBD1
J gene: TRBJ2-7
V gene: TRBV6-1
clone size: few
CDR3 DNA: TGTGCCAGCCTCCGGGGACAGTTCTACGAGCAGTACTTC
CDR3 protein: CASLRGQFYEQYF

D gene: TRBD1
J gene: TRBJ1-1
V gene: TRBV9
clone size: .
CDR3 DNA: TGTGCCAGCAGCACCGCAGGGGGCCCGGGGACTGAAGCTTTCTTT
CDR3 protein: CASSTAGGPGTEAFF

D gene: .
J gene: TRBJ1-2
V gene: TRBV5-1
clone size: medium-sized
CDR3 DNA: TGCGCCAGCAGCTTGCCGAGGGGGGCTGGCTCTAGTGGCTACACCTTC
CDR3 protein: CASSLPRGAGSSGYTF

D gene: TRBD2
J gene: TRBJ2-2
V gene: TRBV13
clone size: .
CDR3 DNA: TGTGCCAGCAGCCTTGCTGGACTAGCGGCAGTTGGGTCGAGTACCGGGGAGCTGTTTTTT
CDR3 protein: CASSLAGLAAVGSSTGELFF

D gene: .
J gene: TRBJ1-3
V gene: TRBV7-2
clone size: many
CDR3 DNA: TGTGCCAGCAGCTCGAAGCGGCGGGGGAGCTCTGGAAACACCATATATTTT
CDR3 protein: CASSSKRRGSSGNTIYF

D gene: .
J gene: TRBJ1-2
V gene: TRBV12-3/TRBV12-4
clone size: few
CDR3 DNA: TGTGCCAGCGTCCACTCCATCCTGGTCGGCTACACCTTC
CDR3 protein: CASVHSILVGYTF

D gene: TRBD2
J gene: TRBJ2-7
V gene: TRBV11-2
clone size: many
CDR3 DNA: TGTGCCAGCAGCTCCCTATCCGGGACTAGCGGGGCACCAACGCAGTACTTC
CDR3 protein: CASSSLSGTSGAPTQYF

D gene: .
J gene: TRBJ2-5
V gene: TRBV11-2
clone size: few
CDR3 DNA: TGTGCCAGCACTAGTCTCGAGAGTCTAGGGGAGACCCAGTACTTC
CDR3 protein: CASTSLESLGETQYF

D gene: TRBD2
J gene: TRBJ2-7
V gene: TRBV11-3
clone size: many
CDR3 DNA: TGTGCCAGCAGCTACGAGGCTAGCGGGAGGGGCCTCGAGCAGTACTTC
CDR3 protein: CASSYEASGRGLEQYF

D gene: TRBD2
J gene: TRBJ2-3
V gene: TRBV11-3
clone size: .
CDR3 DNA: TGTGCCAGCAGCTCCGGGGGGAGTTTGGATACGCAGTATTTT
CDR3 protein: CASSSGGSLDTQYF

D gene: .
J gene: TRBJ1-6
V gene: TRBV7-2
clone size: .
CDR3 DNA: TGTGCCAGCAGCTTAGCGGGAGATTCACCCCTCCACTTT
CDR3 protein: CASSLAGDSPLHF

D gene: TRBD1
J gene: TRBJ1-2
V gene: TRBV20-1
clone size: .
CDR3 DNA: TGCAGTACTGGACAGGGGCTTCAGGGCTACACCTTC
CDR3 protein: CSTGQGLQGYTF

D gene: .
J gene: TRBJ2-6
V gene: TRBV19
clone size: .
CDR3 DNA: TGTGCCAGTACTGAACCCCGTGGTGCCAACGTCCTGACTTTC
CDR3 protein: CASTEPRGANVLTF

D gene: TRBD2
J gene: TRBJ2-1
V gene: TRBV20-1
clone size: many
CDR3 DNA: TGCAGTGCTAGAAGGCAAGCGGGGTCGGGCAATGAGCAGTTCTTC
CDR3 protein: CSARRQAGSGNEQFF